This entry lists 24 T cell receptor beta chains sequenced from one sample in a study of T cells in Graves' hyperthyroidism and ophthalmopathy. There were TCR beta CDR3 regions amplified from RNA transcripts. A first-round RT-PCR of the TCR CDR3 used the HTBI primer set. TCRdb passed the multiplex PCR reads through MiXCR, listing each CDR3 protein once. The repertoire has about half a million distinct CDR3 sequences, approximately 25% of them found once; the top ten carry 11%. What was sequenced was blood. These TCRs come from a woman under 40 with Graves' ophthalmopathy.

This clonotype appeared many times. This rearrangement joins TRBV7-2 to TRBJ1-2; no clear D gene. Germline lookup yields CDR1 SGHTA and CDR2 FQGNSA. This CDR3 is built from 12 residues. Trimming pared 10 bases from V and 1 base from J, leaving 10 bases between. CDR3 nucleotides: TGTGCCACTATAAGGGATAACTATGGCTACACCTTC. Translating gives CATIRDNYGYTF.

The rearrangement links TRBV6-1 to TRBJ1-2; 7 bases align to TRBD1. V was clipped by 6 bases and J by 5 bases; unmatched bases: 9. The CDR3 extends over 14 amino acids. Per germline, CDR1 MNHNS and CDR2 SASEGT. The CDR3 coding sequence is TGTGCCAGCAGCCAGGGGGTGATGGGGTATGGCTACACCTTC. Translation: CASSQGVMGYGYTF.

This clonotype appeared many times. The chain is built from TRBV28 and TRBJ1-1, with 7 bases aligning to TRBD1. CDR1 and CDR2 (germline): MDHEN, SYDVKM. With 8 bases clipped from V and 4 bases from J, the junction kept 10 bases outside the gene matches. The CDR3 sequence is 14 residues long. DNA for the CDR3: TGTGCCAGCTACCCATTTTCAGGGGGCACTGAAGCTTTCTTT. Translating gives CASYPFSGGTEAFF.

The chain uses TRBV6-1 and TRBJ1-6, with TRBD1 matching over 10 bases. Losses at the gene ends were 1 base for V and 9 bases for J; bases not matched to a gene: 3. The germline gives CDR1 MNHNS, CDR2 SASEGT. The CDR3 sequence is 15 residues long. CDR3 sequence reads: CASSEEGTGVSPLHF. In DNA form, the CDR3 reads TGTGCCAGCAGTGAAGAGGGGACAGGGGTTTCACCCCTCCACTTT.

In the case of this clonotype: The CDR3 does not end in the conserved phenylalanine or tryptophan, so this is likely a read error. The J gene is TRBJ1-2, the V gene TRBV6-2 or TRBV6-3; D gene ambiguous. This CDR3 has 13 amino acids. The germline V and J ends were trimmed by 8 bases and 6 bases, with 16 bases remaining between them. Germline V gives CDR1 MNHEY, CDR2 SVGEGT. The CDR3 sequence is CASQNSIPNGYTL. The CDR3 DNA reads TGTGCCAGCCAAAACAGCATTCCTAATGGCTACACCCTC.

The chain employs TRBV30 and TRBJ1-1; TRBD1 agrees at 7 bases. The CDR3 sequence is 12 residues long. J gave up 5 bases and V 8 bases, and 8 bases lay outside the gene matches. CDR1 is GTSNPN, CDR2 SVGIG, per germline (reference sequence). CDR3 in DNA: TGTGCCCTTGACAGGGCAGGGACTGAAGCTTTCTTT. Translating gives CALDRAGTEAFF. Complete variable domain (other parts from reference TRBV30 and TRBJ1-1): SQTIHQWPATLVQPVGSPLSLECTVEGTSNPNLYWYRQAAGRGLQLLFYSVGIGQISSEVPQNLSASRPQDRQFILSSKKLLLSDSGFYLCALDRAGTEAFFGQGTRLTVV.

CDR3 sequence: CASSLEWGAKNIQYF. The CDR3 DNA follows: TGTGCCAGCAGTTTAGAGTGGGGAGCCAAAAACATTCAGTACTTC. J is TRBJ2-4 and V is TRBV27; no clear D. The V end lost 2 bases, the J end lost 0 bases, and 8 bases lay between the germline ends. Germline loops: CDR1 MNHEY, CDR2 SMNVEV (reference sequence). CDR3 length equals 15 residues.

Here the CDR3 reads CASSPGEGISNTEAFF. The DNA of the CDR3 is TGTGCCAGCAGCCCCGGCGAGGGGATATCGAACACTGAAGCTTTCTTT. The chain couples TRBV12-3 or TRBV12-4 to TRBJ1-1; D might be TRBD1 (5 bases). The V and J ends lost 6 bases and 1 base respectively, with 18 bases between them. CDR3 length: 16 residues.

The J gene is TRBJ2-7, the V gene TRBV25-1; D unclear. CDR3 length equals 13 residues. Trimming took 5 bases from V and 3 from J, leaving 11 bases between them. From germline, CDR1 is MGHDK and CDR2 SYGVNS. This chain's CDR3 is CASSKPEVYEQYF. CDR3 in DNA: TGTGCCAGCAGTAAACCAGAGGTCTACGAGCAGTACTTC.

DNA of the CDR3: TGTGCCAGCGGAACCTGGTCTGGGTATGGCTACACCTTC. Protein sequence: CASGTWSGYGYTF. This chain uses TRBV12-3 or TRBV12-4 with TRBJ1-2; D is unresolved. Trimming removed 8 bases from V and 5 bases from J, with 15 bases in between. CDR3 length equals 13 residues.

Regarding this clonotype: This sequence may be a read error, since a much larger clone differs from it by one base. The CDR3 DNA follows: TGCGCCAGCAGCCAAGATGGGGCAGGGCGGCAGCCCCAGCATTTT. The encoded protein is CASSQDGAGRQPQHF. The V and J genes are TRBV4-1 and TRBJ1-5, with a possible D match to TRBD1 (5 bases). The CDR3 totals 15 residues. The V end lost 0 bases, the J end lost 7 bases, and 13 bases lay between the germline ends. Germline V gives CDR1 MGHRA, CDR2 YSYEKL.

This chain connects TRBV11-2 to TRBJ2-7; D may correspond to TRBD1 or TRBD2 (5 bases each). Germline V lookup: CDR1 SGHAT, CDR2 FQNNGV. The V end was cut by 2 bases, the J end by 2 bases, with 19 bases between. This CDR3 has 17 residues. The CDR3 loop reads CASSLPIDGGSPYEQYF. The CDR3 region has the DNA TGTGCCAGCAGCTTACCTATCGATGGGGGATCTCCCTACGAGCAGTACTTC.

The chain recombines TRBV6-1 with TRBJ2-2, with TRBD1 matching 9 bases. This CDR3 has 15 amino acids. The germline CDR1 and CDR2 sequences are MNHNS and SASEGT. V shed 6 bases, J shed 6 bases, and the junction held 8 bases outside the gene matches. CDR3 sequence (DNA): TGTGCCAGCAGGTCCGGGACAGGGTCTCCCGGGGAGCTGTTTTTT. This gives the protein CASRSGTGSPGELFF.

The chain has TRBV10-3 and TRBJ1-5, with 12 positions matching TRBD1. V was clipped by 5 bases and J by 3 bases; unmatched bases: 2. Germline-derived CDR1 and CDR2 are ENHRY and SYGVKD. The length of the CDR3 is 15 residues. CDR3 in DNA: TGTGCCATCAGTCAGGGACAGGGGGCCAATCAGCCCCAGCATTTT. Its translation: CAISQGQGANQPQHF.

This clonotype has at least ten counts. The chain couples TRBV25-1 to TRBJ2-2, with D possibly being TRBD1 (5 bases). The germline V gene encodes CDR1 MGHDK and CDR2 SYGVNS. Trimming cost V 5 bases and J 3 bases, with 10 bases left between them. The CDR3 length is 14 residues. The CDR3 region has the DNA TGTGCCAGCAGTCGGGCAGGGTACACCGGGGAGCTGTTTTTT. It encodes CASSRAGYTGELFF.

There are a few counts of this clonotype. This chain uses TRBV6-2 or TRBV6-3 with TRBJ1-5; the D gene is possibly TRBD1 (6 bases). Germline V gene lookup returns CDR1 MNHEY and CDR2 SVGEGT. The CDR3 runs 14 residues. V lost 7 bases, J lost 7 bases, and 17 bases lay in between. The CDR3 sequence is CASNLQGIRQPQHF. DNA for the CDR3: TGTGCCAGCAACCTACAGGGTATCAGGCAGCCCCAGCATTTT.

There are many counts of this clonotype. The chain carries TRBV5-1 and TRBJ2-5; no clear D. This CDR3 contains 14 residues. V was clipped by 0 bases and J by 5 bases, with 11 bases between them. Germline CDR1 is SGHRS and CDR2 is YFSETQ. The CDR3 protein is CASSLDGYRETQYF. CDR3 DNA sequence: TGCGCCAGCAGCTTGGACGGGTACCGGGAGACCCAGTACTTC.

This clonotype was observed a few times. A much bigger clone sits one base away, suggesting this may be a read error. V and J are TRBV6-1 and TRBJ1-1; D unclear. CDR3 size: 14 residues. CDR1 and CDR2 from the germline V gene are MNHNS and SASEGT. V lost 5 bases and J lost 3, with 13 bases in between. The CDR3: CASSKYSMDTEAFF. The CDR3 nucleotides read TGTGCCAGCAGTAAATACAGCATGGACACTGAAGCTTTCTTT.

This clonotype occurred many times. The V gene is TRBV6-5, the J gene TRBJ1-2, with D possibly being TRBD1 (5 bases). V lost 0 bases and J 2 bases, leaving 10 bases between the germline ends. This CDR3 contains 15 residues. From germline, CDR1 is MNHEY and CDR2 SVGAGI. CDR3 region: CASSYSGTINYGYTF. The CDR3 region has the DNA TGTGCCAGCAGTTACTCCGGGACCATAAACTATGGCTACACCTTC.

The chain joins TRBV7-2 to TRBJ2-7, with D possibly being TRBD1 or TRBD2 (5 bases each). The V gene's germline CDR1 is SGHTA and CDR2 FQGNSA. This CDR3 spans 13 amino acids. Trimming removed 5 bases from V and 7 bases from J, with 15 bases in between. The CDR3 loop is CASSQGGSGEQYF. For the CDR3, the DNA is TGTGCCAGCAGCCAGGGTGGGAGCGGTGAGCAGTACTTC.

The chain combines TRBV20-1 with TRBJ1-1; D is uncertain. This CDR3 has 11 amino acids. CDR1 and CDR2 (germline): DFQATT, SNEGSKA (reference sequence). The CDR3 is CSPVRNTEAFF. In DNA, the CDR3 is TGCTCGCCGGTTCGAAACACTGAAGCTTTCTTT.

This clonotype was seen many times. The J gene is TRBJ2-7, the V gene TRBV20-1; maybe TRBD2 (6 bases). CDR3 size: 13 residues. Trimming stripped 6 bases from V and 3 bases from J, with 15 bases between. Per the germline V gene, CDR1 is DFQATT and CDR2 is SNEGSKA (reference sequence). The CDR3 nucleotides read TGCAGTGCCATCCACGGGACTTTCTACGAGCAGTACTTC. It translates to CSAIHGTFYEQYF.

The sample holds many counts of this clonotype. This sequence joins TRBV5-6 and TRBJ1-3; unclear D gene. The germline V and J ends were trimmed by 4 bases and 2 bases, with 7 bases remaining between them. There are 13 residues in the CDR3. Germline assignment: CDR1 SGHDT and CDR2 YYEEEE. The CDR3 DNA reads TGTGCCAGCAGCGGGGATCCTGGAAACACCATATATTTT. This encodes CASSGDPGNTIYF. Using reference TRBV5-6 and TRBJ1-3 for the parts outside the CDR3, the full variable domain is DAGVTQSPTHLIKTRGQQVTLRCSPKSGHDTVSWYQQALGQGPQFIFQYYEEEERQRGNFPDRFSGHQFPNYSSELNVNALLLGDSALYLCASSGDPGNTIYFGEGSWLTVV.

This clonotype occurred a few times. The conserved closing phenylalanine or tryptophan is absent in this CDR3, likely reflecting a read error. V gene TRBV19 combines with J gene TRBJ2-2; possibly TRBD1 for D (5 bases). CDR1 LNHDA and CDR2 SQIVND come from the germline V gene (reference sequence). The CDR3 contains 14 residues. V was clipped by 6 bases and J by 0 bases, with 8 bases between them. The CDR3 DNA follows: TGTGCCAGTAGCAGGGTTTCGAACACCGGGGAGCTGTTTCTT. Its protein is CASSRVSNTGELFL.